This T cell receptor (beta chain) was retrieved from a study of T cells expressing NK-cell markers. Germline lookup yields CDR1 MNHEY and CDR2 SMNVEV (reference sequence). CDR3 length equals 20 residues. TCRdb re-called the 5' RACE reads, yielding one record per CDR3 amino acid sequence without DNA. The sample table sets out about 160,000 distinct CDR3 sequences. This sequence was found in a man aged 18-70 years in good health. The J gene is TRBJ2-2, the V gene TRBV27; the TRBD1 assignment by TCRdb is unverifiable without DNA. The sample consisted of blood T cells: a sorted CD56 or NKG2C T cell subset, CD4+ or CD8+ T cells, or bulk PBMC T cells (not recorded which). CDR3 amino acids: CASINPRDRAGSANTGELFF.